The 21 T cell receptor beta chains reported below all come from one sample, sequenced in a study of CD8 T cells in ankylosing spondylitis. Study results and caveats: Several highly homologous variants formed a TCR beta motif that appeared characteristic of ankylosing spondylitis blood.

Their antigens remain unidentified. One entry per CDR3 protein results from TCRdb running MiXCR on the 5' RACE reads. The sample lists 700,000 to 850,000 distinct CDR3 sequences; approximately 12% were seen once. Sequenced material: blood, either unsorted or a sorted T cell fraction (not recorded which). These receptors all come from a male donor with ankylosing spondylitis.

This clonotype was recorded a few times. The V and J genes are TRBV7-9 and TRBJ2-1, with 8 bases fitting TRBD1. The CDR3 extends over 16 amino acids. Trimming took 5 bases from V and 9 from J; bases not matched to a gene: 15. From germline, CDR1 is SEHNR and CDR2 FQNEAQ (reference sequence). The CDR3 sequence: CASSPPGSGGFGEQFF. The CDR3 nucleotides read TGTGCCAGCAGCCCTCCCGGCTCAGGGGGCTTTGGTGAGCAGTTCTTC. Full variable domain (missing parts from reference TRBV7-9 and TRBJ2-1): DTGVSQNPRHKITKRGQNVTFRCDPISEHNRLYWYRQTLGQGPEFLTYFQNEAQLEKSRLLSDRFSAERPKGSFSTLEIQRTEQGDSAMYLCASSPPGSGGFGEQFFGPGTRLTVL.

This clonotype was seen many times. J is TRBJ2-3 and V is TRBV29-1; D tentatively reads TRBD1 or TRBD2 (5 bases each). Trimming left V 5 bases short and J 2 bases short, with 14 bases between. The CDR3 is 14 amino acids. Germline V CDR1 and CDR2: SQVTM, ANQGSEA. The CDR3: CSVRGWGPTDTQYF. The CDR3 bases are TGCAGCGTTCGTGGGTGGGGACCCACAGATACGCAGTATTTT.

CDR3 bases: TGTGCCAGCAGCGTAGACCCCGGGACAGGGACCTACGAGCAGTACTTC. Translation gives CASSVDPGTGTYEQYF. The chain joins TRBV9 to TRBJ2-7, with TRBD1 matching 9 bases. Germline V gene sequence: CDR1 SGDLS, CDR2 YYNGEE. V gave up 0 bases and J gave up 2 bases; unmatched junction bases: 6. The CDR3 extends over 16 amino acids.

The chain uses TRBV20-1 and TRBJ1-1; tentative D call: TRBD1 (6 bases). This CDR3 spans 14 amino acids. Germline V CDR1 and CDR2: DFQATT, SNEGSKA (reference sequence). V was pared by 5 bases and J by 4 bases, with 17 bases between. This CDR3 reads CSAYIQGSGTEAFF. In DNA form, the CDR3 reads TGCAGTGCTTACATACAGGGCTCGGGCACTGAAGCTTTCTTT.

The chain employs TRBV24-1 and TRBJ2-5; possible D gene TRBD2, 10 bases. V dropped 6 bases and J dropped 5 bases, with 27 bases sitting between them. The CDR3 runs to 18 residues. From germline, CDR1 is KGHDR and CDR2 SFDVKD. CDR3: CATSPTNPLAGTGETQYF. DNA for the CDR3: TGTGCCACCAGTCCCACCAACCCACTAGCGGGGACAGGGGAGACCCAGTACTTC.

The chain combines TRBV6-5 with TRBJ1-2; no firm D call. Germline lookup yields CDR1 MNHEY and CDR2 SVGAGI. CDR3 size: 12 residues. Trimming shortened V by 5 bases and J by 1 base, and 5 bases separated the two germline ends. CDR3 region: CASSADNYGYTF. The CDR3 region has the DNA TGTGCCAGCAGTGCAGATAACTATGGCTACACCTTC.

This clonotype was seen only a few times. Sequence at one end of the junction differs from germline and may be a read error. In nucleotides, the CDR3 is TGTGCCAGTAGTCCTTCCACGCAAGCGACCCAGTACTTC. It specifies CASSPSTQATQYF. V and J are TRBV19 and TRBJ2-5; D ambiguous. Germline values: CDR1 LNHDA, CDR2 SQIVND (reference sequence). The CDR3 is 13 amino acids. The entire variable domain, with the rest obtained from reference TRBV19 and TRBJ2-5, is as follows: DGGITQSPKYLFRKEGQNVTLSCEQNLNHDAMYWYRQDPGQGLRLIYYSQIVNDFQKGDIAEGYSVSREKKESFPLTVTSAQKNPTAFYLCASSPSTQATQYFGPGTRLLVL.

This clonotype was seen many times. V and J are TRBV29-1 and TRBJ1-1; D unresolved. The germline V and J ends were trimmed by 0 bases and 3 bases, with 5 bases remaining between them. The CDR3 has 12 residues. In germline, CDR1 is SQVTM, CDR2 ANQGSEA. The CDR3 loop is CSVEDLHTEAFF. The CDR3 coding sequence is TGCAGCGTTGAAGATCTTCACACTGAAGCTTTCTTT.

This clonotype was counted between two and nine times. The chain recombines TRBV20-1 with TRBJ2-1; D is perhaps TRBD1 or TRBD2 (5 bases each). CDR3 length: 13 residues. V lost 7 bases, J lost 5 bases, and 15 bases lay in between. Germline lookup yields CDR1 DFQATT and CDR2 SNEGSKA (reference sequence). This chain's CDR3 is CSGRGPLNNEQFF. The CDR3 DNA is TGCAGTGGACGGGGCCCCCTTAACAATGAGCAGTTCTTC.

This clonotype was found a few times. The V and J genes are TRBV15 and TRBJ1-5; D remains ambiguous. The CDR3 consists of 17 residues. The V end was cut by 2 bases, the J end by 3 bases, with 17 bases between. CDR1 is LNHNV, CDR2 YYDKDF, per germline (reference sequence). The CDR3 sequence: CATSRLTGEGVNQPQHF. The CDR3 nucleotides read TGTGCCACCAGCAGACTTACTGGGGAGGGTGTCAATCAGCCCCAGCATTTT.

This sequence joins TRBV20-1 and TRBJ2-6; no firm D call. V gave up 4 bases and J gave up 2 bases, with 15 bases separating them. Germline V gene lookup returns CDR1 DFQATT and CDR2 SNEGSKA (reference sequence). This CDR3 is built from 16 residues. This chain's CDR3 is CSATTQPSAGANVLTF. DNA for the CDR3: TGCAGTGCTACCACACAGCCTTCCGCTGGGGCCAACGTCCTGACTTTC.

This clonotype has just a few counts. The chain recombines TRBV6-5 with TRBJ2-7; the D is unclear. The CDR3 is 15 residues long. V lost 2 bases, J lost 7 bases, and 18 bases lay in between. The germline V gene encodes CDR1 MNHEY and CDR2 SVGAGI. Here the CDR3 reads CASSYLTLFSQEQYF. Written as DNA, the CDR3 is TGTGCCAGCAGTTACCTCACCCTATTTTCACAAGAGCAGTACTTC.

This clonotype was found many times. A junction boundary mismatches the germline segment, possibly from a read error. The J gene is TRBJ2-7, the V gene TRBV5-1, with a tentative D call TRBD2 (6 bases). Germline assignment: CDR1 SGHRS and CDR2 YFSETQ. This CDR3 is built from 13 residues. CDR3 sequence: CASSLGGPYEQYF. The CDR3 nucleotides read TGTGCCAGCAGCTTGGGGGGACCCTACGAGCAGTACTTC.

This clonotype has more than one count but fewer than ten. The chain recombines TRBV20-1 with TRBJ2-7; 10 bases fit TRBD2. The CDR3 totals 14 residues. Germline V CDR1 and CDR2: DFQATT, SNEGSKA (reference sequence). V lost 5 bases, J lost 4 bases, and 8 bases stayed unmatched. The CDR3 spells CSAPSSGRKYEQYF. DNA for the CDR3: TGCAGTGCTCCGTCTAGCGGGAGAAAGTACGAGCAGTACTTC.

In DNA, the CDR3 is TGCGCCAGCAGCCGTTATGGGGCCGGTGGGCAGCCCCAGCATTTT. It codes for CASSRYGAGGQPQHF. V usage is TRBV4-1 and J usage is TRBJ1-5; TRBD1 might be the D (5 bases). In germline, CDR1 is MGHRA, CDR2 YSYEKL. The CDR3 runs to 15 residues. The ends were cut back, 4 bases at V and 7 bases at J, with 17 bases in the middle.

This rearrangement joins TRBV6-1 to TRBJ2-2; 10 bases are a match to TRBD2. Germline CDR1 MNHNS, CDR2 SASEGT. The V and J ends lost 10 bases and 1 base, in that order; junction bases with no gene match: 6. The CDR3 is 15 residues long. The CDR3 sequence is CANSRTSGNTGELFF. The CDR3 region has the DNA TGTGCCAACTCGAGGACTAGCGGGAACACCGGGGAGCTGTTTTTT.

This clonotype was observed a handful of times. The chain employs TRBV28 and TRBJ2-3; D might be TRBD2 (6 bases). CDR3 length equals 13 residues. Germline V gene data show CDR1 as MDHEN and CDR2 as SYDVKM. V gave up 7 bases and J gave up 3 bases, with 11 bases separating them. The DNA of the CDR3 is TGTGCCAGCATGGAGGGGCGGACAGATACGCAGTATTTT. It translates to CASMEGRTDTQYF.

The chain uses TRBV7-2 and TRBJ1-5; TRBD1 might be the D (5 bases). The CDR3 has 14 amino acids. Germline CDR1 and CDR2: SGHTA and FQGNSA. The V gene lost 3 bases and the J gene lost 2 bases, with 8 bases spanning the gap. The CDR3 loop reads CASSLTVGNQPQHF. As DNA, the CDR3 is TGTGCCAGCAGCTTGACAGTTGGCAATCAGCCCCAGCATTTT. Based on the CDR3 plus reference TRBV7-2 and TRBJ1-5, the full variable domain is GAGVSQSPSNKVTEKGKDVELRCDPISGHTALYWYRQSLGQGLEFLIYFQGNSAPDKSGLPSDRFSAERTGGSVSTLTIQRTQQEDSAVYLCASSLTVGNQPQHFGDGTRLSIL.

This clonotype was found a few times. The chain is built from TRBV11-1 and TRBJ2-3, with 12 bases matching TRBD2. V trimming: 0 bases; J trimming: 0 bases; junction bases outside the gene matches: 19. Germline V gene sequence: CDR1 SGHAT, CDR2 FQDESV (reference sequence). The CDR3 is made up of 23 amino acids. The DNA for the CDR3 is TGTGCCAGCAGCTTAGCGGTTGGACTAGCGGGATTGTCCCCTTGTCCTAGCACAGATACGCAGTATTTT. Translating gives CASSLAVGLAGLSPCPSTDTQYF.

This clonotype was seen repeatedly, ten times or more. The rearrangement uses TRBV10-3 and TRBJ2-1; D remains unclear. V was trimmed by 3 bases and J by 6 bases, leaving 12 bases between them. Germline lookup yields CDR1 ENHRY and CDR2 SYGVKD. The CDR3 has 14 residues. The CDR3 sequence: CAISESGPFNEQFF. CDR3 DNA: TGTGCCATCAGTGAATCGGGTCCCTTCAATGAGCAGTTCTTC.

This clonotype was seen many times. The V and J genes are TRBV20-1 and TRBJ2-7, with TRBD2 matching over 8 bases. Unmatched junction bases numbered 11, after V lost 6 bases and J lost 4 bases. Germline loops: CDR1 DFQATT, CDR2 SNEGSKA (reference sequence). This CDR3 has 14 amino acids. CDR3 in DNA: TGCAGTGCACCGCGGGGGGCGATAAGTTACGAGCAGTACTTC. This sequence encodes CSAPRGAISYEQYF.